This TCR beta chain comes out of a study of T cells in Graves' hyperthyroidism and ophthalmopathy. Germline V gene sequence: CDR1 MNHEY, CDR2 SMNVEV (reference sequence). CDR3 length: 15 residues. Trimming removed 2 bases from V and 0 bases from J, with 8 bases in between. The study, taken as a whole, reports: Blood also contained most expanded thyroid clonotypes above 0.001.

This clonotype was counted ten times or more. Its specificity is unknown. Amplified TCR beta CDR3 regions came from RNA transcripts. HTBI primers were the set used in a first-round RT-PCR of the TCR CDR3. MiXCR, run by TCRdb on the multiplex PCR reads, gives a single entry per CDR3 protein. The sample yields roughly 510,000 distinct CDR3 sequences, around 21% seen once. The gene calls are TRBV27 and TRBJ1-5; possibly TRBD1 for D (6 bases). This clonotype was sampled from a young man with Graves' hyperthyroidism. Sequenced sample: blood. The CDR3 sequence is CASSLTGSSNQPQHF. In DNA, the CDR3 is TGTGCCAGCAGTTTAACAGGGTCTAGCAATCAGCCCCAGCATTTT.